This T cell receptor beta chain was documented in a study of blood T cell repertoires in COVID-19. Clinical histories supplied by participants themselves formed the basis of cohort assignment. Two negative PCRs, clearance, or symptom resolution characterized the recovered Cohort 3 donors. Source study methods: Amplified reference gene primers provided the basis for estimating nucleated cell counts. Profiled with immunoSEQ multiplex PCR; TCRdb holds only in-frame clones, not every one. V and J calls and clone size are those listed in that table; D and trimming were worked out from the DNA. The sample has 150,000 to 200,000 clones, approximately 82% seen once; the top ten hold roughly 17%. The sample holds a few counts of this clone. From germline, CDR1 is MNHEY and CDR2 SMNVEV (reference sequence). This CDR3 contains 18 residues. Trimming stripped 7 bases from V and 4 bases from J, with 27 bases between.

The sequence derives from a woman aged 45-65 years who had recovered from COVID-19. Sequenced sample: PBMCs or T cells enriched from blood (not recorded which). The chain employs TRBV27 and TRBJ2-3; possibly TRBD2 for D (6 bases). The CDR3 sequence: CASTKWSSATLHPDTQYF. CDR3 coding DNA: TGTGCCAGCACCAAGTGGTCTAGCGCCACCCTCCACCCAGATACGCAGTATTTT.